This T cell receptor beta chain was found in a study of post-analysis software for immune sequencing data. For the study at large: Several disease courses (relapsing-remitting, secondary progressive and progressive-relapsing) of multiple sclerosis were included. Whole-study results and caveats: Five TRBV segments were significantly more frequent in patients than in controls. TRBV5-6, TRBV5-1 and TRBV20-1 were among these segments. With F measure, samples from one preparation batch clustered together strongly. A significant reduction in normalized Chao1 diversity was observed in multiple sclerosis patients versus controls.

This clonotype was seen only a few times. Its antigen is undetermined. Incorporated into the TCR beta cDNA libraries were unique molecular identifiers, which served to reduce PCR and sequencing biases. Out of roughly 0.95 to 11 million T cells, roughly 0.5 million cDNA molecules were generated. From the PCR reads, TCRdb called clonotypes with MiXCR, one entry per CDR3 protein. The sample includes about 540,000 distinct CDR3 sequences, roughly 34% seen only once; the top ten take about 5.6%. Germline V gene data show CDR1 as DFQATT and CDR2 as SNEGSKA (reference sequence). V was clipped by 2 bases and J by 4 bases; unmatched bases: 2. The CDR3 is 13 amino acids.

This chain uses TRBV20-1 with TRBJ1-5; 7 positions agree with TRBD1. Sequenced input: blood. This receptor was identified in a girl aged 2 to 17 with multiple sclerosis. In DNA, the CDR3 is TGCAGTGCTAGAAAACAGGGGAATCAGCCCCAGCATTTT. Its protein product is CSARKQGNQPQHF.